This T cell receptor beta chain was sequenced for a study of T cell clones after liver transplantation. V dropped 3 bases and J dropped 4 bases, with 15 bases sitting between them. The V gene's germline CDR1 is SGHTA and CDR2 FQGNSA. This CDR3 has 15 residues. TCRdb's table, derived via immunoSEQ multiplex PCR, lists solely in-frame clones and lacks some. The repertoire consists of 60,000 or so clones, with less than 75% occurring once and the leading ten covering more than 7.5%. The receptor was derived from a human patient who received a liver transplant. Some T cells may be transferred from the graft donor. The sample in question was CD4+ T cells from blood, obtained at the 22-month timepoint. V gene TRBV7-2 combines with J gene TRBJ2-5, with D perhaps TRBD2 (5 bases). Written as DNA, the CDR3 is TGTGCCAGCAGCTTGTTAGTGGGGAGTATAGAGACCCAGTACTTC. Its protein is CASSLLVGSIETQYF.